Sequencing of this T cell receptor (beta chain) was carried out in a study of T cells in Graves' hyperthyroidism and ophthalmopathy. Researchers took RNA transcripts and amplified the TCR beta CDR3 regions from them. In the first-round RT-PCR of the TCR CDR3, the HTBI primer set was used. Using its own MiXCR run on the multiplex PCR reads, TCRdb lists one record per CDR3 protein. The profile shows hundreds of thousands of distinct CDR3 sequences, about 15% of them singletons. Every diagnosis used clinical symptoms, serum thyroxine and TRAb, thyroid ultrasound and orbital computed tomography. The CDR3 runs to 13 residues. The V gene lost 3 bases and the J gene lost 6 bases, with 11 bases spanning the gap. Germline V CDR1 and CDR2: LGHNA, YNFKEQ. This clonotype was detected many times.

Sequences were obtained from blood. The chain carries TRBV4-2 and TRBJ1-1; no clear D gene. This TCR was recovered from a man younger than 35 with Graves' ophthalmopathy. DNA for the CDR3: TGTGCCAGCAGCCAGGGTATCGACGCTGAAGCTTTCTTT. Encoded protein: CASSQGIDAEAFF.